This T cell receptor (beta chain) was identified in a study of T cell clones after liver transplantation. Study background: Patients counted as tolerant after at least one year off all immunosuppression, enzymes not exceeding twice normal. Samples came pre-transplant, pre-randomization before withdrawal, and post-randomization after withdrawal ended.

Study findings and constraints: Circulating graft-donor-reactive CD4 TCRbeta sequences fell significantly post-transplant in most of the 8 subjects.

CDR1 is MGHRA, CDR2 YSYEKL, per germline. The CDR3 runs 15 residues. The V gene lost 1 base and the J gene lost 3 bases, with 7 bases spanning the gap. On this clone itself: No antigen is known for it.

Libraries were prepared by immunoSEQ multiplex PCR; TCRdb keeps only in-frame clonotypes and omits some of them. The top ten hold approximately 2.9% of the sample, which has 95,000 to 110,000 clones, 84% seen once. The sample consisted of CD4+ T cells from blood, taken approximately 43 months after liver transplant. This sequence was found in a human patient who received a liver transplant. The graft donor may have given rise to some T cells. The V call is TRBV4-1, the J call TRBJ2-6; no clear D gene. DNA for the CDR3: TGCGCCAGCAGCCAAGTGCCGGGTGGGGCCAACGTCCTGACTTTC. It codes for CASSQVPGGANVLTF.